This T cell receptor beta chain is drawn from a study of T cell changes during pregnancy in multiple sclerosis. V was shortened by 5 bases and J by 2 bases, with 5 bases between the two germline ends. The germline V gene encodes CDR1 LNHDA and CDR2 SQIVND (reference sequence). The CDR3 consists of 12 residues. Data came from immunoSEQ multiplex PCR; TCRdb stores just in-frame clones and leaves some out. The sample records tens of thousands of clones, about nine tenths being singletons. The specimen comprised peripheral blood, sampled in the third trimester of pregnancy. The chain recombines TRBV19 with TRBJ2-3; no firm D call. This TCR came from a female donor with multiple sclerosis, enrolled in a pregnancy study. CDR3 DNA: TGTGCCAGTAGTTTCAACACAGATACGCAGTATTTT. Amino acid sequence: CASSFNTDTQYF.